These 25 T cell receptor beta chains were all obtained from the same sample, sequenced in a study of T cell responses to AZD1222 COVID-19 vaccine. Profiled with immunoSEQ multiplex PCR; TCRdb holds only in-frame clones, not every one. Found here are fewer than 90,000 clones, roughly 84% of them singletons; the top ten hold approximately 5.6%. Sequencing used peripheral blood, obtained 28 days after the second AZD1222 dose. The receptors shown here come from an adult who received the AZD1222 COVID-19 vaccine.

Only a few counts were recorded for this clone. CDR3 region: CAWSRDRGSYEQYF. Written as DNA, the CDR3 is TGTGCCTGGAGTAGGGACAGAGGCTCCTACGAGCAGTACTTC. This chain joins TRBV30 and TRBJ2-7; 7 nucleotides align to TRBD1. Germline CDR1 reads GTSNPN; CDR2 reads SVGIG (reference sequence). The CDR3 loop spans 14 amino acids. Trimming removed 2 bases from V and 0 bases from J; junction bases left unmatched: 4.

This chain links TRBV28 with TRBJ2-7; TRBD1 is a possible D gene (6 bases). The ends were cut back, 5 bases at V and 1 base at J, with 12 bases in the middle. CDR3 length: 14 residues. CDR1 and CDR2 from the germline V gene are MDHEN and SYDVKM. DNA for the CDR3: TGTGCCAGCAGTCCGGACACAGGGTCCTACGAGCAGTACTTC. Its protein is CASSPDTGSYEQYF. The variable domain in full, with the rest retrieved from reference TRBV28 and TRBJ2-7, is DVKVTQSSRYLVKRTGEKVFLECVQDMDHENMFWYRQDPGLGLRLIYFSYDVKMKEKGDIPEGYSVSREKKERFSLILESASTNQTSMYLCASSPDTGSYEQYFGPGTRLTVT.

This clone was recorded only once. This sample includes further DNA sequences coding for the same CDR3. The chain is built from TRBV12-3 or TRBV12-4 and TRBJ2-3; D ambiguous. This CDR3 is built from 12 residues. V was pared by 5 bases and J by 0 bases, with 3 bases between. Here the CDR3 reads CASSLSTDTQYF. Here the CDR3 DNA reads TGTGCCAGCAGTCTGAGCACAGATACGCAGTATTTT.

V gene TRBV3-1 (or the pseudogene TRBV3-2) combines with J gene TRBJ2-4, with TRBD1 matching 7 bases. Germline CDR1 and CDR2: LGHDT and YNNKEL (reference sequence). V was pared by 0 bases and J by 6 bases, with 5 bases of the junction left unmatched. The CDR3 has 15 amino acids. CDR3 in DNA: TGTGCCAGCAGCCAAGATTATCCAGGGGGAAACATTCAGTACTTC. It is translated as CASSQDYPGGNIQYF.

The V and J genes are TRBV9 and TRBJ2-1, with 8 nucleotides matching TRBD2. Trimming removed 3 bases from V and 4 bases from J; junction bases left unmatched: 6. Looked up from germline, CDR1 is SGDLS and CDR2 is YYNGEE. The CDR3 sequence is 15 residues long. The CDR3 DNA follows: TGTGCCAGCAGCGAGTTCAGCGGGAGTTACAATGAGCAGTTCTTC. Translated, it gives CASSEFSGSYNEQFF.

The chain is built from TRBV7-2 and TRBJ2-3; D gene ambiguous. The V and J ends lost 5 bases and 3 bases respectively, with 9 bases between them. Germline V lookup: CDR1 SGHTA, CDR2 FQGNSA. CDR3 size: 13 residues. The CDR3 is CASSPPLTDTQYF. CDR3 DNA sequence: TGTGCCAGCAGCCCTCCCTTGACAGATACGCAGTATTTT.

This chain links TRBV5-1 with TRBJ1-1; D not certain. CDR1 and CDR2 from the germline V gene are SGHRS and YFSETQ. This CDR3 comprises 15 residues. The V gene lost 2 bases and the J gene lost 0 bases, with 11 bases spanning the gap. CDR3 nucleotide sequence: TGCGCCAGCAGCTTAGGACCTACCCTGAACACTGAAGCTTTCTTT. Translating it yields CASSLGPTLNTEAFF.

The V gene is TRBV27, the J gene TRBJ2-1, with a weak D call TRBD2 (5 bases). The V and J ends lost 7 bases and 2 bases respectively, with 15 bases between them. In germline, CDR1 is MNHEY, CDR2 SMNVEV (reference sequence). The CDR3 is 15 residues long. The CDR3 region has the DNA TGTGCCAGCATCCCCGCCGGGAACCCCTACAATGAGCAGTTCTTC. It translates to CASIPAGNPYNEQFF.

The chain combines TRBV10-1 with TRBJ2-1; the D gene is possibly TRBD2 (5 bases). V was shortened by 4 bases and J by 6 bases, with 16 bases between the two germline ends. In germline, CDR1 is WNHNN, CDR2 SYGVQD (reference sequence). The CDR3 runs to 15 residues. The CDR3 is CASSALRGTVNEQFF. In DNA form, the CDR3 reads TGCGCCAGCAGTGCGCTTCGGGGAACAGTCAATGAGCAGTTCTTC.

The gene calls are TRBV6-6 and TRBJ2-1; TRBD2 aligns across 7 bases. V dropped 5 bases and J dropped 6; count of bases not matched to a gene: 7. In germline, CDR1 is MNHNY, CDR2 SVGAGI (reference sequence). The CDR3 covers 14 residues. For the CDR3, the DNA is TGTGCCAGCAGTGCATTCGCTAGCGGCAATGAGCAGTTCTTC. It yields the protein CASSAFASGNEQFF.

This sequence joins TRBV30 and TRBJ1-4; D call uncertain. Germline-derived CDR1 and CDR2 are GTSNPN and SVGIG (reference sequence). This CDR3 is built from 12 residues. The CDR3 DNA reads TGTGCTGGAGGGAATTTTGCTGAAAAACTGTTTTTT. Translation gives CAGGNFAEKLFF.

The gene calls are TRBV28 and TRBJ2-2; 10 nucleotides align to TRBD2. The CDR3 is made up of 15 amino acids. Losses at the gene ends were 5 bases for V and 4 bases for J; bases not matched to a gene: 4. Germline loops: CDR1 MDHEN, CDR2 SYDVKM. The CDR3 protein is CASSESGRATGELFF. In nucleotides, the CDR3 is TGTGCCAGCAGTGAAAGCGGGAGGGCCACCGGGGAGCTGTTTTTT. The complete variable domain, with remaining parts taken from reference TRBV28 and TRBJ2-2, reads DVKVTQSSRYLVKRTGEKVFLECVQDMDHENMFWYRQDPGLGLRLIYFSYDVKMKEKGDIPEGYSVSREKKERFSLILESASTNQTSMYLCASSESGRATGELFFGEGSRLTVL.

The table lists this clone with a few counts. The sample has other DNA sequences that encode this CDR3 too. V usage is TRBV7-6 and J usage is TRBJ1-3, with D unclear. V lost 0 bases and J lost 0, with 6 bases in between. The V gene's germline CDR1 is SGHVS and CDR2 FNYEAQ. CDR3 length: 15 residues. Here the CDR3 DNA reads TGTGCCAGCAGCTTAGCGGAGGGCTCTGGAAACACCATATATTTT. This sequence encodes CASSLAEGSGNTIYF.

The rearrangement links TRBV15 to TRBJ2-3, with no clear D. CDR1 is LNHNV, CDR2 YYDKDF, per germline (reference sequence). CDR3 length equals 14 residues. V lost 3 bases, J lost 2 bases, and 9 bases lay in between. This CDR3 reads CATSSSRPTDTQYF. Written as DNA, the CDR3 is TGTGCCACCAGCAGCTCTAGGCCCACAGATACGCAGTATTTT.

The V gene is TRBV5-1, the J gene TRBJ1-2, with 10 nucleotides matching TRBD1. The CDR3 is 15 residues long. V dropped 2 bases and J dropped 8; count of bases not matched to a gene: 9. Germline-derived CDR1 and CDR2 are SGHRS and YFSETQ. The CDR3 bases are TGCGCCAGCAGCTTTCCGGGACAGGGGATTCAAGGCTACACCTTC. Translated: CASSFPGQGIQGYTF. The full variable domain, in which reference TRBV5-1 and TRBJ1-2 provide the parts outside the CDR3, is KAGVTQTPRYLIKTRGQQVTLSCSPISGHRSVSWYQQTPGQGLQFLFEYFSETQRNKGNFPGRFSGRQFSNSRSEMNVSTLELGDSALYLCASSFPGQGIQGYTFGSGTRLTVV.

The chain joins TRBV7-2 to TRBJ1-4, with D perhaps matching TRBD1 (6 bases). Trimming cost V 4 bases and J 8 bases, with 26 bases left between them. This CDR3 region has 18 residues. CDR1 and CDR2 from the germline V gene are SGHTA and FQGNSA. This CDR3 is CASSSGHRTLNIPEKLFF. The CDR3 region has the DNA TGTGCCAGCAGCTCGGGACATCGAACCCTAAATATACCAGAAAAACTGTTTTTT.

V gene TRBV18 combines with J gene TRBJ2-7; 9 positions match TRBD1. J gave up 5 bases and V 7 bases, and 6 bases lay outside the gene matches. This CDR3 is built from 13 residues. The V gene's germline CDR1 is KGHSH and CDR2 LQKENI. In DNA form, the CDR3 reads TGTGCCAGCTTTGGACAGGGGATGAACGAGCAGTACTTC. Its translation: CASFGQGMNEQYF.

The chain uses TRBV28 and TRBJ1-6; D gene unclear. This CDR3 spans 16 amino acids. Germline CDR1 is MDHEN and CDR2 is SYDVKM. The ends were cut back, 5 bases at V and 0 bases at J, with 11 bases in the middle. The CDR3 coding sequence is TGTGCCAGCAGTCCCTACGCTAGCTCCTATAATTCACCCCTCCACTTT. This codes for CASSPYASSYNSPLHF.

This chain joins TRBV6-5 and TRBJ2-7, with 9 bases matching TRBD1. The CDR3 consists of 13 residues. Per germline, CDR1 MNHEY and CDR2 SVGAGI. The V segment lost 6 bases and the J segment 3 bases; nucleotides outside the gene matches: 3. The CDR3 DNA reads TGTGCCAGCAGGTGGACAGGGGTCTACGAGCAGTACTTC. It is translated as CASRWTGVYEQYF.

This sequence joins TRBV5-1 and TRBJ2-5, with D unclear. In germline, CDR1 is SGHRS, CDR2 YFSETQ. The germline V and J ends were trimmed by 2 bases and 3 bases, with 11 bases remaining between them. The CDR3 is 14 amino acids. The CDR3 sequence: CASSLSDREETQYF. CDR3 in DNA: TGCGCCAGCAGCTTATCGGACCGAGAAGAGACCCAGTACTTC.

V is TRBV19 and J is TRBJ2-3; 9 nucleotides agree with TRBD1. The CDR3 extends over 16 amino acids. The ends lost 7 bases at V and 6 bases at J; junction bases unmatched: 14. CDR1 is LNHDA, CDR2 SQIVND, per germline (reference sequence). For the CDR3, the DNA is TGTGCCAGTACTGAATTACCGGGACAGGGATACGATACGCAGTATTTT. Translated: CASTELPGQGYDTQYF.

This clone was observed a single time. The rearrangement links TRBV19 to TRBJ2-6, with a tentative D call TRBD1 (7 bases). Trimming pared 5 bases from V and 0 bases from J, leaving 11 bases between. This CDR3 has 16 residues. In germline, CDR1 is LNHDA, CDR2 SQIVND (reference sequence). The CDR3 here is CASSPEGASGANVLTF. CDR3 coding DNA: TGTGCCAGTAGTCCGGAGGGGGCCTCTGGGGCCAACGTCCTGACTTTC.

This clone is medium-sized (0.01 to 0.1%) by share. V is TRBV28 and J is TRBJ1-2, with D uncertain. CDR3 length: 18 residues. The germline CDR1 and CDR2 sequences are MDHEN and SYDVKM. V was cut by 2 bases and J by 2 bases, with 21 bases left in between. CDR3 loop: CASSLREETTNFNYGYTF. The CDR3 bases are TGTGCCAGCAGTTTACGGGAGGAGACGACTAATTTCAACTATGGCTACACCTTC.

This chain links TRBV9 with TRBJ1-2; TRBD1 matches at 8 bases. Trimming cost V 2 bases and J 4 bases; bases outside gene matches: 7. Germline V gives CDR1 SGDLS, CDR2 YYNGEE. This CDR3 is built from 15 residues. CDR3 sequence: CASSVLGQVSYGYTF. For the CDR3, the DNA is TGTGCCAGCAGCGTCTTGGGACAGGTTTCCTATGGCTACACCTTC.

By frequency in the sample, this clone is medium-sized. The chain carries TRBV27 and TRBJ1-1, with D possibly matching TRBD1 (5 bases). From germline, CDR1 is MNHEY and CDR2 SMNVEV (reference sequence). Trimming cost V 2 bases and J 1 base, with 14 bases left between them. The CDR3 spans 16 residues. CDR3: CASSLRGITTNTEAFF. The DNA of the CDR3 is TGTGCCAGCAGTTTAAGGGGCATCACAACGAACACTGAAGCTTTCTTT.